This T cell receptor (beta chain) originates from a study of T cell changes during pregnancy in multiple sclerosis. This clone was seen more than once but under ten times. Libraries were prepared by immunoSEQ multiplex PCR; TCRdb keeps only in-frame clonotypes and omits some of them. The table records roughly 40,000 clones, more than 90% of them present only once. J was trimmed by 4 bases and V by 2 bases; bases with no gene match: 6. The CDR3 covers 16 residues. The germline V gene has CDR1 MNHEY and CDR2 SMNVEV (reference sequence). J is TRBJ1-5 and V is TRBV27, with 9 nucleotides matching TRBD1. The source material was CD4+ T cells from peripheral blood mononuclear cells, sampled in the first trimester of pregnancy. The sequence was collected from a female donor with multiple sclerosis, enrolled in a pregnancy study. The CDR3 loop is CASSLKPGQGNQPQHF. CDR3 DNA sequence: TGTGCCAGCAGTTTAAAGCCGGGACAGGGAAATCAGCCCCAGCATTTT.